Listed below are T cell receptor beta chains from one sample, sequenced in a study of response to subunit inactivated influenza vaccine. One entry per CDR3 protein results from TCRdb running MiXCR on the RT-PCR reads. This sample has about 190,000 distinct CDR3 sequences; around an eighth occur once, and the top ten carry about 25%. The source material was CD8+ T cells sorted from PBMCs, sampled roughly 5 days after vaccination. The receptors were gathered from a man aged 50 or older who received an inactivated influenza vaccine. CDR3s include the opening cysteine and the closing phenylalanine or tryptophan. Each record gives: clone size, J gene, V gene, D gene, CDR3 DNA, CDR3 protein. D genes are given only for firm matches. Clone sizes are given selectively: once, few, many, or a class where the clone is expanded.

size: many
J: TRBJ2-3
V: TRBV5-1
D: TRBD1
DNA: TGCGCCAGCAGCTCACTTGACAGGGTGCAAGATACGCAGTATTTT
CDR3: CASSSLDRVQDTQYF

size: NA
J: TRBJ1-2
V: TRBV4-3
D: NA
DNA: TGCGCCAGCAGCCCGGGGATGGGACTTAACTATGGCTACACCTTC
CDR3: CASSPGMGLNYGYTF

size: NA
J: TRBJ2-1
V: TRBV7-6
D: NA
DNA: TGTGCCAGCAGCTTAGCTGCGGATGAGCAGTTCTTC
CDR3: CASSLAADEQFF

size: NA
J: TRBJ2-7
V: TRBV19
D: TRBD2
DNA: TGTGCCAGTAGTCCCGGGACTAGCCCTTCCGAGCAGTACTTC
CDR3: CASSPGTSPSEQYF

size: NA
J: TRBJ1-1
V: TRBV28
D: NA
DNA: TGTGCCAGCCGGGATACTGAAGCTTTCTTT
CDR3: CASRDTEAFF

size: NA
J: TRBJ2-1
V: TRBV6-2/TRBV6-3
D: NA
DNA: TGTGCCAGCGGGACTCAGGACGGGTACTCCTACAATGAGCAGTTCTTC
CDR3: CASGTQDGYSYNEQFF

size: NA
J: TRBJ2-7
V: TRBV9
D: NA
DNA: TGTGCCAGCAGCGTAGTGGCAGGGGGGGCCTACGAGCAGTACTTC
CDR3: CASSVVAGGAYEQYF

size: many
J: TRBJ1-4
V: TRBV4-1
D: TRBD1
DNA: TGCGCCAGCAGCCCGTGGGGGACAGGGGGTAATGAAAAACTGTTTTTT
CDR3: CASSPWGTGGNEKLFF

size: NA
J: TRBJ2-5
V: TRBV3-1
D: NA
DNA: TGTGCCAGCAGCCAGATCGACGCAGCCCAGTACTTC
CDR3: CASSQIDAAQYF

size: few
J: TRBJ2-2
V: TRBV7-2
D: TRBD1
DNA: TGTGCCAGCAGCTTAACCGCAGGGGGTATAATCACCGGGGAGCTGTTTTTT
CDR3: CASSLTAGGIITGELFF

size: few
J: TRBJ2-7
V: TRBV2
D: NA
DNA: TGTGCCAGCAGTGTTCGGCAGGTCTACGAGCAGTACTTC
CDR3: CASSVRQVYEQYF

size: few
J: TRBJ2-1
V: TRBV6-5
D: TRBD1
DNA: TGTGCCAGCAGTTTGGGGACAGCCCTTTACAATGAGCAGTTCTTC
CDR3: CASSLGTALYNEQFF